Presented here are 17 T cell receptor beta chains from one specimen sequenced in a study of cytomegalovirus exposure and HLA in healthy donors. Profiled with immunoSEQ multiplex PCR; TCRdb holds only in-frame clones, not every one. Of around 240,000 clones in the sample, around 89% were seen once. What was sequenced was PBMCs. All receptors derive from a woman aged 18-35 years in good health and CMV-seronegative.

The chain recombines TRBV7-8 with TRBJ1-5; D is unclear. Germline V gives CDR1 SGHVS, CDR2 FQNEAQ. This CDR3 is 16 amino acids long. Deletions cut 5 bases from V and 1 base from J, with 15 bases between. The CDR3 nucleotides are TGTGCCAGCAGCCCATGGCGGTTTGAGAGCAATCAGCCCCAGCATTTT. This sequence encodes CASSPWRFESNQPQHF.

Written as DNA, the CDR3 is TGCGCCAGCAGCTTGGGGAGCTCCTACAATGAGCAGTTCTTC. Translated, it gives CASSLGSSYNEQFF. V gene TRBV5-1 combines with J gene TRBJ2-1; D call uncertain. The V gene's germline CDR1 is SGHRS and CDR2 YFSETQ. The CDR3 consists of 14 residues. Trimming shortened V by 0 bases and J by 0 bases, and 4 bases separated the two germline ends.

The V gene is TRBV30, the J gene TRBJ2-1, with TRBD2 matching over 14 bases. Germline assignment: CDR1 GTSNPN and CDR2 SVGIG (reference sequence). After removal of 2 bases from V and 6 bases from J, the junction contained 21 bases not matched to a gene. CDR3 length: 21 residues. The CDR3 sequence: CAWSSKPGQRKTSGGGNEQFF. The CDR3 bases are TGTGCCTGGAGTTCAAAACCGGGACAGAGAAAGACTAGCGGGGGGGGCAATGAGCAGTTCTTC.

The V and J genes are TRBV28 and TRBJ1-6; D unclear. CDR1 MDHEN and CDR2 SYDVKM come from the germline V gene. Trimming took 1 base from V and 2 from J, leaving 6 bases between them. The CDR3 is 15 amino acids. Here the CDR3 DNA reads TGTGCCAGCAGTTTATCCTCCCCCTATAATTCACCCCTCCACTTT. Translating it yields CASSLSSPYNSPLHF.

This clone has just a few counts. The chain carries TRBV27 and TRBJ1-2, with D possibly matching TRBD1 (6 bases). In germline, CDR1 is MNHEY, CDR2 SMNVEV (reference sequence). This CDR3 is built from 14 residues. V lost 1 base to trimming and J lost 8 bases, with 14 bases between them. The CDR3 coding sequence is TGTGCCAGCAGTTTATTGGGGGGGCTACACGGCTACACCTTC. Translation gives CASSLLGGLHGYTF.

This clone was seen just once. CDR3: CASSLLLAQGNTEAFF. CDR3 coding DNA: TGTGCCAGCAGCTTATTGTTAGCACAGGGGAACACTGAAGCTTTCTTT. The rearrangement uses TRBV7-9 and TRBJ1-1; perhaps TRBD1 as D (6 bases). Trimming took off 2 bases at V and 1 base at J, with 14 bases between the two ends. The CDR3 spans 16 residues. Germline assignment: CDR1 SEHNR and CDR2 FQNEAQ (reference sequence).

This chain connects TRBV5-6 to TRBJ2-2; D gene uncertain. CDR1 SGHDT and CDR2 YYEEEE come from the germline V gene. V was trimmed by 6 bases and J by 3 bases, leaving 9 bases between them. The CDR3 is 13 residues long. CDR3 DNA sequence: TGTGCCAGCACCCCCATTGACACCGGGGAGCTGTTTTTT. Its translation: CASTPIDTGELFF.

The chain employs TRBV5-1 and TRBJ2-6, with 7 bases aligning to TRBD1. CDR3 length equals 17 residues. The V gene's germline CDR1 is SGHRS and CDR2 YFSETQ. The J segment lost 4 bases and the V segment lost 7 bases, leaving 14 bases of the junction unmatched. The CDR3 nucleotides are TGCGCCAGCGGCGTCGGACAGGCCATAGGCGGGGCCAACGTCCTGACTTTC. Its protein product is CASGVGQAIGGANVLTF.

J is TRBJ1-4 and V is TRBV25-1; 8 bases match TRBD1. Germline CDR1 MGHDK, CDR2 SYGVNS. The CDR3 spans 15 residues. Trimming cost V 6 bases and J 6 bases; bases outside gene matches: 9. The CDR3 reads CASSQPGTGDEKLFF. The CDR3 DNA follows: TGTGCCAGCAGCCAGCCCGGGACAGGTGATGAAAAACTGTTTTTT.

This chain links TRBV27 with TRBJ1-2, with TRBD1 matching 10 bases. The V segment lost 5 bases and the J segment 6 bases; nucleotides outside the gene matches: 3. Per the germline V gene, CDR1 is MNHEY and CDR2 is SMNVEV (reference sequence). The CDR3 has 13 residues. CDR3 in DNA: TGTGCCAGCAGTCAGACAGGGGGCCATGGCTACACCTTC. This encodes CASSQTGGHGYTF.

V and J are TRBV7-8 and TRBJ2-7, with 8 bases fitting TRBD1. J was trimmed by 7 bases and V by 3 bases; bases with no gene match: 5. CDR1 SGHVS and CDR2 FQNEAQ come from the germline V gene. The CDR3 runs 13 residues. CDR3 region: CASSFAGGREQYV. The CDR3 DNA reads TGTGCCAGCAGCTTTGCAGGGGGCAGGGAGCAGTACGTC.

The chain has TRBV2 and TRBJ1-1, with 7 bases aligning to TRBD1. This CDR3 has 14 amino acids. Germline assignment: CDR1 SNHLY and CDR2 FYNNEI. V lost 3 bases, J lost 4 bases, and 5 bases stayed unmatched. CDR3 protein: CASSETGIATEAFF. CDR3 DNA: TGTGCCAGCAGTGAGACAGGGATCGCCACTGAAGCTTTCTTT.

This clone was counted a single time. The V and J genes are TRBV18 and TRBJ2-3; TRBD1 agrees at 10 bases. This CDR3 comprises 14 residues. The V segment lost 8 bases and the J segment 3 bases; nucleotides outside the gene matches: 5. CDR1 KGHSH and CDR2 LQKENI come from the germline V gene. In DNA form, the CDR3 reads TGTGCCAGCACCGGGACAGGGGAAACAGATACGCAGTATTTT. It codes for CASTGTGETDTQYF.

The genes are TRBV19 and TRBJ2-5; TRBD2 matches at 9 bases. Trimming cost V 2 bases and J 2 bases; bases outside gene matches: 6. Germline values: CDR1 LNHDA, CDR2 SQIVND (reference sequence). This CDR3 contains 16 residues. The CDR3 loop is CASSISRRGGQETQYF. DNA for the CDR3: TGTGCCAGTAGTATATCACGGCGGGGGGGACAAGAGACCCAGTACTTC.

The CDR3 spells CASSNLIQGIAGELFF. CDR3 coding DNA: TGTGCCAGCAGCAACCTAATACAGGGGATCGCCGGGGAGCTGTTTTTT. The genes are TRBV25-1 and TRBJ2-2; TRBD1 matches 7 bases. The CDR3 contains 16 residues. CDR1 and CDR2 (germline): MGHDK, SYGVNS. V dropped 6 bases and J dropped 6; count of bases not matched to a gene: 13.

The chain employs TRBV19 and TRBJ1-3; 7 nucleotides agree with TRBD1. This CDR3 is 18 amino acids long. The junction had 13 bases not matched to a gene; V was cut back by 3 bases and J by 2 bases. CDR1 is LNHDA, CDR2 SQIVND, per germline (reference sequence). As DNA, the CDR3 is TGTGCCAGTAGTATCAACTTCGCGTCAGGGGGGACTGGAAACACCATATATTTT. Translation gives CASSINFASGGTGNTIYF.

The V gene is TRBV10-1, the J gene TRBJ2-1; 7 nucleotides agree with TRBD2. CDR1 is WNHNN and CDR2 is SYGVQD in the germline V gene (reference sequence). Trimming cost V 5 bases and J 7 bases; bases outside gene matches: 8. The length of the CDR3 is 14 residues. In DNA, the CDR3 is TGCGCCAGCAGTTCAAGAGCGGGGTCGAATGAGCAGTTCTTC. It yields the protein CASSSRAGSNEQFF.